This is a list of T cell receptor beta chains from one sample in a study of blood T cell repertoires in COVID-19. TCRdb keeps only in-frame clones here, not all; method: immunoSEQ multiplex PCR. Of hundreds of thousands of clones listed, 70% to 90% are singletons. Sequencing used peripheral blood. The source of these receptors is a woman aged 18-30 years who had recovered from COVID-19. Each CDR3 is given with its conserved first and last residue.

TRBV9 | CASSVSGGGGANVLTF
TRBV18 | CASSSQGVTYEQYF
TRBV3-1/TRBV3-2 | CASSQLALAVYNEQFF
TRBV5-1 | CASSSGTGSEAFF
TRBV9 | CASSTRIPGLGRESHNEQFF
TRBV11-1 | CASSRAQGETQYF
TRBV18 | CASSPQGVPTEAFF
TRBV7-2 | CASSSKAGGFEKLFF
TRBV7-2 | CASRIAGGPETQYF
TRBV7-2 | CASSLGGRINEQYF
TRBV7-3 | CASSLTGTSGETQYF
TRBV11-2 | CASSPVRRGGVDTQYF
TRBV15 | CATSPTPQGARTEAFF
TRBV12-3/TRBV12-4 | CASSLGREQFF
TRBV2 | CASSTGDSVSYNSPLHF
TRBV9 | CASSPSSGGFPDVLTF
TRBV29-1 | CSVLRGRGLAKNIQYF
TRBV15 | CATSPPGTGVYGYTF
TRBV5-1 | CASSLEGVYEQYF
TRBV6-5 | CASNREWGTEAFF
TRBV10-3 | CASGQVNTEAFF
TRBV7-9 | CASSLVGRDRGSYEQYF
TRBV5-4 | CASSLGGAGGQNTGELFF
TRBV5-6 | CASSSQGYEQYF
TRBV19 | CASSIEGTGPNQPQHF
TRBV3-1/TRBV3-2 | CASSRISGSTDEQFF
TRBV6-1 | CASSVPGQGRNTEAFF
TRBV10-1 | CASSLAGGYNEQFF
TRBV30 | CAWSHILGATNEKLFF
TRBV2 | CARSAGQTYEQYF
TRBV27 | CASSPGRLGPQHF
TRBV7-9 | CASSSTGTSTDTQYF
TRBV30 | CAWSGPGEGYTF
TRBV29-1 | CSVEGMTIGRDNEQFF
TRBV7-3 | CASSSTGTGDIQYF
TRBV6-1 | CASSEGRKETQYF
TRBV15 | CATSRDRGYYGYTF
TRBV12-5 | CASGLRRLAGMGETQYF